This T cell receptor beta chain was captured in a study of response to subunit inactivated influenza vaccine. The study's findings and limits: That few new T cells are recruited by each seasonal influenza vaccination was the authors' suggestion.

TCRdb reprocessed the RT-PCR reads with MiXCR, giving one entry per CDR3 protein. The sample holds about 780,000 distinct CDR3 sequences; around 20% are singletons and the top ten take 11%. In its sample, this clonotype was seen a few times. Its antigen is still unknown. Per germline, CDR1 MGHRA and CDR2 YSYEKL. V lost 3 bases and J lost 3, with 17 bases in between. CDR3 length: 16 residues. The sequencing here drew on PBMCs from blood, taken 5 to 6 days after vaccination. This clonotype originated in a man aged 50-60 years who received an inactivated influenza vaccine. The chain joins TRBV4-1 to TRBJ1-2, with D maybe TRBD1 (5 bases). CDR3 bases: TGCGCCAGCAGCCACTCTAGCCGGGACGGCGACTATGGCTACACCTTC. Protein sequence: CASSHSSRDGDYGYTF.